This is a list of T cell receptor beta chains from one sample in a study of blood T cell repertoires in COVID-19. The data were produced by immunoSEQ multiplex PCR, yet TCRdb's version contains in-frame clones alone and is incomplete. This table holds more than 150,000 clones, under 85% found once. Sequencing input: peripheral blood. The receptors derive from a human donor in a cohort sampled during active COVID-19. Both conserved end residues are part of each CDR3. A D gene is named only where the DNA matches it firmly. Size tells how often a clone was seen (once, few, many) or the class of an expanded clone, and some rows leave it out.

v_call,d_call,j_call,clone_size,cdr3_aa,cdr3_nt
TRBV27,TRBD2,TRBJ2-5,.,CASKTSGGETQYF,TGTGCCAGCAAGACTAGCGGGGGCGAGACCCAGTACTTC
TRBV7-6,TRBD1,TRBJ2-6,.,CASSLLGQGSGANVLTF,TGTGCCAGCAGCCTCCTTGGACAGGGATCGGGGGCCAACGTCCTGACTTTC
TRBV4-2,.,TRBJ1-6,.,CASSPEGLSSYNSPLHF,TGTGCCAGCAGCCCCGAGGGCCTGAGCTCCTATAATTCACCCCTCCACTTT
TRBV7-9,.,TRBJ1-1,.,CASSQATEAFF,TGTGCCAGCAGCCAGGCCACTGAAGCTTTCTTT
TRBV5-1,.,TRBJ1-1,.,CASRPGLMNTEAFF,TGCGCCAGCAGGCCCGGACTGATGAACACTGAAGCTTTCTTT
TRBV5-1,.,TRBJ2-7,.,CASSRTKMGLGTGEQYF,TGCGCCAGCAGTCGTACGAAAATGGGACTCGGGACCGGCGAGCAGTACTTC
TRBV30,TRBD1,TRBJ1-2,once,CAWSVRWGQPINYGYTF,TGTGCCTGGAGTGTGCGCTGGGGACAGCCTATTAACTATGGCTACACCTTC
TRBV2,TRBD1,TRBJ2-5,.,CATLDRYQETQYF,TGTGCCACGCTGGACAGGTACCAAGAGACCCAGTACTTC
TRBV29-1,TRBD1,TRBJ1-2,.,CSDENTGGGYTF,TGCAGCGACGAAAATACAGGGGGTGGCTACACCTTC
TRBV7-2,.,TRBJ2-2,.,CASSLVPGSGELFF,TGTGCCAGCAGCTTAGTTCCAGGGTCCGGGGAGCTGTTTTTT
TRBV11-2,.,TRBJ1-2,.,CASSLAAGGVGYTF,TGTGCCAGCAGCTTAGCCGCGGGGGGAGTTGGCTACACCTTC
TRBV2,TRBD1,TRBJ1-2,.,CASRMGQGEGYTF,TGTGCCAGCAGGATGGGACAGGGGGAAGGCTACACCTTC
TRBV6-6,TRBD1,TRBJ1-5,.,CASSYETGFNQPQHF,TGTGCCAGCAGTTACGAGACAGGGTTTAATCAGCCCCAGCATTTT
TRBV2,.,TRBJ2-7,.,CASSELSSYEQYF,TGTGCCAGCAGTGAACTAAGCTCCTACGAGCAGTACTTC
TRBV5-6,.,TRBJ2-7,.,CASSSFGSSYEQYF,TGTGCCAGCAGCTCTTTCGGGAGCTCCTACGAGCAGTACTTC
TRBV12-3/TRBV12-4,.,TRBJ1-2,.,CASSFSGVGYTF,TGTGCCAGCAGTTTTTCGGGGGTTGGCTACACCTTC
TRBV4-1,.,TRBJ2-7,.,CASSQDRGYEQYF,TGCGCCAGCAGCCAAGACAGGGGCTACGAGCAGTACTTC
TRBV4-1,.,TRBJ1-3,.,CASSPTFGRSSGNTIYF,TGCGCCAGCAGCCCCACGTTCGGAAGGAGCTCTGGAAACACCATATATTTT
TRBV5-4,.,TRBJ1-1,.,CASSLEWGDGTEAFF,TGTGCCAGCAGCTTGGAGTGGGGGGATGGGACTGAAGCTTTCTTT
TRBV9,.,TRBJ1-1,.,CASSVGHLNTEAFF,TGTGCCAGCAGCGTAGGGCATCTGAACACTGAAGCTTTCTTT
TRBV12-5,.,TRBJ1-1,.,CASGTTLQGNTEAFF,TGTGCTAGCGGGACCACACTACAGGGGAACACTGAAGCTTTCTTT
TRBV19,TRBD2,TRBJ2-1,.,CASSTSGGAGWEQFF,TGTGCCAGTAGTACTAGCGGGGGGGCTGGATGGGAGCAGTTCTTC
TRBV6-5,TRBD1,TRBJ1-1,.,CASRPDRGQNTEAFF,TGTGCCAGCAGGCCCGACAGGGGACAGAACACTGAAGCTTTCTTT
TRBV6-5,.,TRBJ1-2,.,CASSRGGIDYGYTF,TGTGCCAGCAGTCGTGGGGGGATAGACTATGGCTACACCTTC
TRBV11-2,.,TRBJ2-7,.,CASSFPGEHSYEQYF,TGTGCCAGCAGCTTCCCTGGTGAACACTCCTACGAGCAGTACTTC
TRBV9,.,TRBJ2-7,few,CASSVGTPSAYEQYF,TGTGCCAGCAGCGTAGGGACACCCTCTGCCTACGAGCAGTACTTC
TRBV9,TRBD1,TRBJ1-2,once,CASGSLGTGIDYGYTF,TGTGCCAGCGGATCACTTGGGACAGGGATTGACTATGGCTACACCTTC
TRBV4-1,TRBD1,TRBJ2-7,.,CASSQDWTGTYEQYF,TGCGCCAGCAGCCAAGATTGGACAGGGACCTACGAGCAGTACTTC
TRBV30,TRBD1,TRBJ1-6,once,CAFRTGDNSPLHF,TGTGCCTTCCGGACAGGGGACAATTCACCCCTCCACTTT